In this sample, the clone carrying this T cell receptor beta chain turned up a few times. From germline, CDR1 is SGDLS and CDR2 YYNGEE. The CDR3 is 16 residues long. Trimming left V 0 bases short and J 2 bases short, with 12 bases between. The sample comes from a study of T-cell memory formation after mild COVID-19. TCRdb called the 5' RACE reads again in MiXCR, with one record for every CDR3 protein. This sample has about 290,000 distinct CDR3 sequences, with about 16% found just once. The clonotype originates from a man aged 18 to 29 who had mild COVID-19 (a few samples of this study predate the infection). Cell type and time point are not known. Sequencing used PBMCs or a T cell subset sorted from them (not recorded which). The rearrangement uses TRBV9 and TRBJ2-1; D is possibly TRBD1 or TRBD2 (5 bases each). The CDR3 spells CASSVALGTTYNEQFF. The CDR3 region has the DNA TGTGCCAGCAGCGTAGCCCTCGGGACCACCTACAATGAGCAGTTCTTC.